The rows below give T cell receptor beta chains drawn from one sample of a study of OX40 agonist ivuxolimab in advanced cancers. The protocol was immunoSEQ multiplex PCR, while the TCRdb copy is restricted to in-frame clones and leaves out a portion. Found here are some 40,000 clones, about 90% of them singletons; the top ten hold about 17%. The material was CD4+ or CD8+ T cells sorted from blood, obtained in a trial of the OX40 agonist ivuxolimab. The receptor set was obtained from an adult with an advanced solid tumor such as melanoma, head and neck, liver or kidney cancer. Both conserved end residues are part of each CDR3. Each record gives: CDR3 length, J gene, clone size, D gene, V gene, CDR3 protein, CDR3 DNA. A D gene is named only where the DNA matches it firmly. The size field is filled for only some rows; it gives once, few, many or a size class.

14 TRBJ2-7 . . TRBV27 CASSLYQDGYEQYF TGTGCCAGCAGTTTATACCAGGATGGGTACGAGCAGTACTTC
15 TRBJ2-3 . TRBD2 TRBV5-1 CASSYLAGSTDTQYF TGCGCCAGCAGCTATCTAGCGGGGAGCACAGATACGCAGTATTTT
14 TRBJ2-3 . . TRBV4-1 CASSPRASTDTQYF TGCGCCAGCAGTCCAAGAGCTTCAACAGATACGCAGTATTTT
12 TRBJ1-2 . TRBD1 TRBV2 CARSDRGPGYTF TGTGCCAGGTCCGACAGGGGGCCTGGCTACACCTTC
16 TRBJ2-1 . TRBD2 TRBV4-2 CASSQDEASGLNEQFF TGTGCCAGCAGCCAAGATGAAGCTAGCGGGCTTAATGAGCAGTTCTTC
17 TRBJ2-1 . . TRBV6-1 CASSEKWMRVPYNEQFF TGTGCCAGCAGTGAAAAATGGATGAGGGTCCCCTACAATGAGCAGTTCTTC
13 TRBJ2-7 few TRBD2 TRBV7-9 CASAISGSHEQYF TGTGCCAGTGCGATTAGCGGGAGCCACGAGCAGTACTTC
14 TRBJ2-1 . . TRBV28 CASRVTTDANEQFF TGTGCCAGCAGGGTTACAACGGACGCCAATGAGCAGTTCTTC
16 TRBJ2-6 . TRBD1 TRBV7-9 CASSKTGGSGANVLTF TGTGCCAGCAGCAAAACAGGGGGCTCTGGGGCCAACGTCCTGACTTTC
21 TRBJ1-5 medium-sized TRBD1 TRBV7-3 CASSAPLGQEAPRGGIQPQHF TGTGCCAGCAGCGCACCCCTAGGACAGGAGGCCCCTCGAGGAGGGATTCAGCCCCAGCATTTT
19 TRBJ2-6 once TRBD1 TRBV2 CASSEDQGQEYSGANVLTF TGTGCCAGCAGTGAAGATCAGGGACAGGAGTACTCTGGGGCCAACGTCCTGACTTTC
15 TRBJ1-1 . . TRBV21-1 CATGRRRGRHTEAFF TGTGCCACAGGGCGACGCAGGGGGCGTCACACTGAAGCTTTCTTT
15 TRBJ2-3 . TRBD1 TRBV19 CASSITRGRTDTQYF TGTGCCAGTAGTATCACGAGGGGGCGCACAGATACGCAGTATTTT
15 TRBJ1-1 few TRBD1 TRBV16 CASSHQTGKNTEAFF TGTGCCAGCAGCCATCAGACAGGGAAGAACACTGAAGCTTTCTTT